The 21 T cell receptor beta chains reported below all come from one sample, sequenced in a study of shared clonotypes between healthy human individuals. Sequencing used immunoSEQ multiplex PCR; TCRdb keeps in-frame clones, though not all of them. The sample lists around 340,000 clones, 70% to 75% occurring once. Sample: memory CD4+ T cells sorted from blood. Subset defined: CD45RA-negative fraction. The source of these receptors is a man between 25 and 39 years old in good health.

The rearrangement uses TRBV5-1 and TRBJ1-4; TRBD1 agrees at 9 bases. There are 15 residues in the CDR3. The V gene's germline CDR1 is SGHRS and CDR2 YFSETQ. V gave up 3 bases and J gave up 7 bases; unmatched junction bases: 7. CDR3 region: CASSYPGQGGEKLFF. In DNA form, the CDR3 reads TGCGCCAGCAGCTACCCGGGACAGGGAGGTGAAAAACTGTTTTTT.

J is TRBJ1-5 and V is TRBV18; D not certain. This CDR3 spans 14 amino acids. Germline CDR1 reads KGHSH; CDR2 reads LQKENI. Trimming took 2 bases from V and 7 from J, leaving 12 bases between them. The CDR3 is CASSPSGFGQPQHF. The CDR3 bases are TGTGCCAGCTCACCATCCGGGTTTGGACAGCCCCAGCATTTT.

This chain connects TRBV5-1 to TRBJ2-7; D may match TRBD1 or TRBD2 (7 bases each). CDR3 length: 14 residues. V was pared by 6 bases and J by 7 bases, with 20 bases between. Germline V gives CDR1 SGHRS, CDR2 YFSETQ. As DNA, the CDR3 is TGCGCCAGCAACCCGGGGACCCAGGGGGGGGAGCAGTACTTC. Encoded protein: CASNPGTQGGEQYF.

In the case of this clone: The sample has other DNA sequences that encode this CDR3 too. The chain uses TRBV5-1 and TRBJ2-7; the match to TRBD1 covers 8 bases. CDR3 length: 14 amino acids. The V segment lost 4 bases and the J segment 3 bases; nucleotides outside the gene matches: 6. The germline CDR1 and CDR2 sequences are SGHRS and YFSETQ. The CDR3 spells CASSPGQGVYEQYF. The CDR3 DNA reads TGCGCCAGCAGCCCCGGACAGGGAGTCTACGAGCAGTACTTC.

J is TRBJ2-5 and V is TRBV6-6; D not certain. Germline values: CDR1 MNHNY, CDR2 SVGAGI (reference sequence). This CDR3 is built from 13 residues. V was pared by 4 bases and J by 1 base, with 7 bases between. CDR3 loop: CASSLKSQETQYF. The CDR3 region has the DNA TGTGCCAGCAGTTTGAAGTCCCAAGAGACCCAGTACTTC.

V gene TRBV5-4 combines with J gene TRBJ2-7, with D unresolved. Germline V lookup: CDR1 SGHNT, CDR2 YYREEE (reference sequence). The CDR3 spans 13 residues. V lost 0 bases and J lost 7, with 11 bases in between. The CDR3 sequence is CASSLVRPVEQYF. In nucleotides, the CDR3 is TGTGCCAGCAGCTTGGTTCGCCCCGTAGAGCAGTACTTC.

This rearrangement joins TRBV7-2 to TRBJ2-2, with D possibly being TRBD2 (6 bases). The CDR3 totals 15 residues. Germline assignment: CDR1 SGHTA and CDR2 FQGNSA. Trimming cost V 4 bases and J 5 bases, with 14 bases left between them. As DNA, the CDR3 is TGTGCCAGCAGCTCGGTGAACCGGGGGACCGGGGAGCTGTTTTTT. Its translation is CASSSVNRGTGELFF.

This clone was counted a few times. This chain links TRBV2 with TRBJ1-2, with D maybe TRBD1 (5 bases). The CDR3 is 13 amino acids. Looked up from germline, CDR1 is SNHLY and CDR2 is FYNNEI. Trimming removed 7 bases at V and 1 base at J, with 10 bases between. The CDR3 protein is CASTRDYNYGYTF. The CDR3 nucleotides are TGTGCCAGCACCCGGGACTATAACTATGGCTACACCTTC.

The chain combines TRBV19 with TRBJ1-1; a weak D match, TRBD1 (6 bases). Trimming removed 4 bases at V and 11 bases at J, with 17 bases between. The CDR3 spans 13 residues. Germline V gives CDR1 LNHDA, CDR2 SQIVND (reference sequence). The CDR3 nucleotides are TGTGCCAGTAGTACCCAACGGGGGGGGCTTGCTTTCTTT. Amino acid sequence: CASSTQRGGLAFF.

The chain couples TRBV11-3 to TRBJ2-3; D assignment may be TRBD1 or TRBD2 (5 bases each). The CDR3 consists of 15 residues. Between the trimmed V and J ends, which lost 4 bases and 3 bases, there was a span of 14 bases. Germline V gives CDR1 SGHNT, CDR2 YENEEA. In nucleotides, the CDR3 is TGTGCCAGCAGCTCCGGGGCCGAGGGAACAGATACGCAGTATTTT. Translated, it gives CASSSGAEGTDTQYF.

This clone was detected only a few times. The V call is TRBV14, the J call TRBJ1-2; D ambiguous. CDR1 and CDR2 from the germline V gene are SGHDN and FVKESK. The CDR3 runs to 12 residues. V gave up 4 bases and J gave up 8 bases, with 11 bases separating them. The CDR3 coding sequence is TGTGCCAGCAGCCCCGACATTGCGGGCTACACCTTC. Protein product: CASSPDIAGYTF.

The V and J genes are TRBV19 and TRBJ1-2; D gene unclear. Trimming removed 5 bases from V and 2 bases from J, with 9 bases in between. The germline V gene encodes CDR1 LNHDA and CDR2 SQIVND (reference sequence). The CDR3 loop spans 13 amino acids. The CDR3 nucleotides are TGTGCCAGTAGTTTTACGGGGAACTATGGCTACACCTTC. Translation: CASSFTGNYGYTF. The variable domain in full, with the rest retrieved from reference TRBV19 and TRBJ1-2, is DGGITQSPKYLFRKEGQNVTLSCEQNLNHDAMYWYRQDPGQGLRLIYYSQIVNDFQKGDIAEGYSVSREKKESFPLTVTSAQKNPTAFYLCASSFTGNYGYTFGSGTRLTVV.

About this clone itself: Other DNA sequences in this specimen translate into the identical CDR3. V gene TRBV5-4 combines with J gene TRBJ2-2, with 8 bases fitting TRBD1. The length of the CDR3 is 15 residues. V shed 1 base and J 2 bases; nucleotides not matched to a gene: 1. The germline V gene encodes CDR1 SGHNT and CDR2 YYREEE (reference sequence). The CDR3 bases are TGTGCCAGCAGCTTGTCAGGGGGCAACACCGGGGAGCTGTTTTTT. The encoded protein is CASSLSGGNTGELFF.

Many counts were recorded for this clone. The rearrangement joins TRBV5-5 to TRBJ2-7; tentatively, D is TRBD1 (7 bases). There are 15 residues in the CDR3. Germline loops: CDR1 SGHKS, CDR2 YYEKEE (reference sequence). The ends were cut back, 0 bases at V and 4 bases at J, with 14 bases in the middle. CDR3 coding DNA: TGTGCCAGCAGCTTGGGTTCAGGGGGGTGGTACGAGCAGTACTTC. Protein: CASSLGSGGWYEQYF.

This clone was recorded a few times. V gene TRBV5-4 combines with J gene TRBJ2-5; D gene ambiguous. V was trimmed by 1 base and J by 1 base, leaving 8 bases between them. Germline CDR1 and CDR2: SGHNT and YYREEE (reference sequence). The CDR3 is made up of 14 amino acids. The CDR3, as DNA: TGTGCCAGCAGCTTGTCTCAGATCCAAGAGACCCAGTACTTC. Translation: CASSLSQIQETQYF.

V and J are TRBV4-2 and TRBJ1-2; perhaps TRBD1 as D (5 bases). This CDR3 is 16 amino acids long. Germline-derived CDR1 and CDR2 are LGHNA and YNFKEQ. V gave up 6 bases and J gave up 3 bases, with 20 bases separating them. The CDR3 nucleotides are TGTGCCAGCAGAAAAACCCCAGGGTTCGTTGACTATGGCTACACCTTC. Its protein product is CASRKTPGFVDYGYTF.

This clone was seen only once. V gene TRBV6-1 combines with J gene TRBJ1-5; 8 bases agree with TRBD1. Unmatched junction bases numbered 10, after V lost 6 bases and J lost 6 bases. Germline assignment: CDR1 MNHNS and CDR2 SASEGT. This CDR3 spans 15 amino acids. In DNA, the CDR3 is TGTGCCAGCAGCGACAGGGGCTTGAGGGGTCAGCCCCAGCATTTT. Translating gives CASSDRGLRGQPQHF.

The rearrangement links TRBV6-6 to TRBJ2-2, with unresolved D. Germline V gene data show CDR1 as MNHNY and CDR2 as SVGAGI (reference sequence). V was pared by 6 bases and J by 3 bases, with 8 bases between. The CDR3 has 13 residues. This CDR3 is CASSRTDTGELFF. CDR3 nucleotide sequence: TGTGCCAGCAGCAGAACAGACACCGGGGAGCTGTTTTTT.

The CDR3 coding sequence is TGTGCCAGCAGCTTACCGCCAGCGGGTGTCAATGAGCAGTTCTTC. Its translation: CASSLPPAGVNEQFF. V is TRBV7-4 and J is TRBJ2-1; D is perhaps TRBD2 (6 bases). The germline CDR1 and CDR2 sequences are SGHVT and SQSDAQ. Deletions cut 2 bases from V and 6 bases from J, with 14 bases between. CDR3 size: 15 residues.

The chain is built from TRBV4-3 and TRBJ2-1; 8 bases map to TRBD2. Trimming took 1 base from V and 6 from J; bases not matched to a gene: 5. The germline V gene has CDR1 LGHNA and CDR2 YSLEER. The CDR3 has 15 residues. CDR3 sequence (DNA): TGCGCCAGCAGCCAAGGGGGTCTAGCGGGCAATGAGCAGTTCTTC. Protein product: CASSQGGLAGNEQFF.

This sequence joins TRBV28 and TRBJ2-7; 7 bases fit TRBD1. The length of the CDR3 is 14 residues. Germline-derived CDR1 and CDR2 are MDHEN and SYDVKM. The V gene end was trimmed by 5 bases and the J gene end by 5 bases; junction bases not matched to a gene: 9. The CDR3 region is CASSRQGLVHEQYF. The CDR3 nucleotides are TGTGCCAGCAGTCGACAGGGCCTCGTTCACGAGCAGTACTTC.